This TCR beta chain is drawn from a study of shared clonotypes between healthy human individuals. The CDR3 is made up of 16 amino acids. Per germline, CDR1 SQVTM and CDR2 ANQGSEA. V was clipped by 7 bases and J by 0 bases; unmatched bases: 5. CD8 cells regarded as naive lacked CD45RO, were positively chosen for CCR7, and omitted terminally differentiated effector memory CD45RA+ cells. Overall study results and limits: It was the non-shared clonotypes that had lower generation probabilities than clonotypes shared by all four donors.

Every subset had its genomic DNA shared out evenly among several immunoSEQ plates. Produced via immunoSEQ multiplex PCR; TCRdb's table is partial and in-frame only. The repertoire holds approximately 2,200,000 clones, with 93% as singletons. Comment on this clone: Its antigen is as yet unknown.

The rearrangement uses TRBV29-1 and TRBJ2-1; 14 bases align to TRBD2. This sequence was found in a man aged 18 to 30 in good health. Some clones in this sample may be carry-over from other donors' samples. Sequencing was done on a sample of naive CD8+ T cells from PBMCs. In DNA, the CDR3 is TGCAGCGCCAGGGGGACTAGCGGGAGCTCCTACAATGAGCAGTTCTTC. Its translation: CSARGTSGSSYNEQFF.